The 10 T cell receptor beta chains below were found in one sample sequenced in a study of control samples from healthy donors and cancer patients. Libraries were prepared by immunoSEQ multiplex PCR; TCRdb keeps only in-frame clonotypes and omits some of them. This table has about 120,000 clones, 85% to 90% appearing once. Sample: PBMCs. The receptors shown here come from a woman aged 45-59 years with colorectal cancer.

This chain connects TRBV5-1 to TRBJ2-5, with 7 bases lining up with TRBD1. The CDR3 totals 16 residues. CDR1 and CDR2 from the germline V gene are SGHRS and YFSETQ. V was pared by 4 bases and J by 4 bases, with 13 bases of the junction left unmatched. DNA for the CDR3: TGCGCCAGCAGCACTAAACAGGGGAAGAATGGAGAGACCCAGTACTTC. Translating gives CASSTKQGKNGETQYF.

The chain combines TRBV7-2 with TRBJ2-7; D ambiguous. Germline loops: CDR1 SGHTA, CDR2 FQGNSA. Trimming left V 1 base short and J 2 bases short, with 9 bases between. The CDR3 spans 14 residues. The chain's CDR3 is CASSLGGRTYEQYF. Here the CDR3 DNA reads TGTGCCAGCAGCTTAGGCGGCAGAACCTACGAGCAGTACTTC.

DNA for the CDR3: TGCGCCAGCAGCTTGGTTGGTGGACAGGGGCCCACTGAAGCTTTCTTT. This codes for CASSLVGGQGPTEAFF. The chain employs TRBV5-1 and TRBJ1-1, with TRBD1 matching over 9 bases. Looked up from germline, CDR1 is SGHRS and CDR2 is YFSETQ. V trimming: 0 bases; J trimming: 4 bases; junction bases outside the gene matches: 7. The CDR3 runs 16 residues.

This chain links TRBV10-2 with TRBJ2-3; 7 bases agree with TRBD2. CDR1 is WSHSY, CDR2 SAAADI, per germline. The CDR3 is 15 amino acids. V lost 7 bases, J lost 0 bases, and 7 bases stayed unmatched. The CDR3 protein is CASMLGTTSTDTQYF. CDR3 coding DNA: TGCGCCAGCATGCTTGGGACTACTAGCACAGATACGCAGTATTTT.

This clone was observed a handful of times. The CDR3 reads CASSVNRLAGNTGELFF. As DNA, the CDR3 is TGTGCCAGCAGCGTAAACAGACTAGCGGGAAATACCGGGGAGCTGTTTTTT. V usage is TRBV9 and J usage is TRBJ2-2; the match to TRBD2 covers 11 bases. The CDR3 is 17 residues long. V lost 1 base to trimming and J lost 5 bases; unmatched junction nucleotides: 7. CDR1 and CDR2 (germline): SGDLS, YYNGEE.

CDR3 in amino acids: CASSELRPGTRNEKLFF. The CDR3 nucleotides are TGTGCCAGCAGTGAGCTACGTCCCGGGACAAGGAATGAAAAACTGTTTTTT. The chain uses TRBV6-1 and TRBJ1-4; D is possibly TRBD1 (6 bases). Trimming left V 3 bases short and J 5 bases short, with 19 bases between. Germline assignment: CDR1 MNHNS and CDR2 SASEGT. This CDR3 is built from 17 residues.

The sample holds a few counts of this clone. This chain links TRBV5-5 with TRBJ1-6, with D unresolved. V lost 1 base to trimming and J lost 8 bases, with 10 bases between them. The germline V gene has CDR1 SGHKS and CDR2 YYEKEE (reference sequence). The length of the CDR3 is 14 residues. CDR3 in DNA: TGTGCCAGCAGCTTGCGTCAAGTGGATTCACCCCTCCACTTT. Translated: CASSLRQVDSPLHF.

This chain links TRBV7-2 with TRBJ2-4; maybe TRBD2 (6 bases). The CDR3 loop spans 15 amino acids. Germline CDR1 is SGHTA and CDR2 is FQGNSA. V lost 3 bases and J lost 0, with 9 bases in between. This CDR3 reads CASSFGTLAKNIQYF. In DNA, the CDR3 is TGTGCCAGCAGCTTCGGGACTCTAGCCAAAAACATTCAGTACTTC.

The rearrangement uses TRBV2 and TRBJ2-2; D is perhaps TRBD1 (6 bases). V lost 8 bases to trimming and J lost 3 bases, with 16 bases between them. CDR3 length equals 15 residues. Germline V gene sequence: CDR1 SNHLY, CDR2 FYNNEI. The CDR3 DNA sequence: TGTGCCAGCTCTACTCATGGACAGTACACCGGGGAGCTGTTTTTT. Residues: CASSTHGQYTGELFF. Full variable domain (missing parts from reference TRBV2 and TRBJ2-2): EPEVTQTPSHQVTQMGQEVILRCVPISNHLYFYWYRQILGQKVEFLVSFYNNEISEKSEIFDDQFSVERPDGSNFTLKIRSTKLEDSAMYFCASSTHGQYTGELFFGEGSRLTVL.

This chain links TRBV19 with TRBJ2-3, with TRBD2 as a possible D gene (6 bases). Germline CDR1 and CDR2: LNHDA and SQIVND (reference sequence). Trimming removed 5 bases at V and 4 bases at J, with 19 bases between. There are 16 residues in the CDR3. The CDR3 DNA is TGTGCCAGTAGTGCTCGGAGGGGTGTCATCTCAGATACGCAGTATTTT. It specifies CASSARRGVISDTQYF.